This is a list of T cell receptor beta chains from one sample in a study of T-cell memory formation after mild COVID-19. TCRdb recomputed calls from the 5' RACE reads with MiXCR, one row per CDR3 protein. The sample has roughly 600,000 distinct CDR3 sequences, approximately 18% seen once; the top ten hold around 13%. The sample was PBMCs or a T cell subset sorted from them (not recorded which). Every receptor here comes from an adult woman who had mild COVID-19 (a few samples of this study predate the infection). Cell type and time point are not known. CDR3s include the opening cysteine and the closing phenylalanine or tryptophan. A D gene is named only where the DNA matches it firmly. Only some rows state a clone size, as once, few, many or a class for expanded clones.

V gene: TRBV3-1; clone size: -; J gene: TRBJ1-6; D gene: TRBD1; CDR3 DNA: TGTGCCAGCAGCCAAGATTGGGCAGGGGGTAATTCACCCCTCCACTTT; CDR3 protein: CASSQDWAGGNSPLHF
V gene: TRBV7-9; clone size: -; J gene: TRBJ2-7; D gene: -; CDR3 DNA: TGTGCCAGCAGCTTAGAGGGACAAAAATACGAGCAGTACTTC; CDR3 protein: CASSLEGQKYEQYF
V gene: TRBV24-1; clone size: few; J gene: TRBJ2-5; D gene: -; CDR3 DNA: TGTGCCACCAGTGAGACACGACAGGATCAAGAGACCCAGTACTTC; CDR3 protein: CATSETRQDQETQYF
V gene: TRBV7-3; clone size: few; J gene: TRBJ2-1; D gene: TRBD2; CDR3 DNA: TGTGCCAGCAGCTCGGGACTAGCGGGGGGCATTCGGTTCTTC; CDR3 protein: CASSSGLAGGIRFF
V gene: TRBV5-6; clone size: -; J gene: TRBJ1-3; D gene: -; CDR3 DNA: TGTGCCAGCAGCTTACCGACAGAGTACTCTGGAAACACCATATATTTT; CDR3 protein: CASSLPTEYSGNTIYF
V gene: TRBV29-1; clone size: -; J gene: TRBJ1-3; D gene: TRBD1; CDR3 DNA: TGCAGCGCTGTGGACAGGGGAAACACCATATATTTT; CDR3 protein: CSAVDRGNTIYF
V gene: TRBV15; clone size: few; J gene: TRBJ1-5; D gene: -; CDR3 DNA: TGTGCCACCAGCAGACCTTCCACAGCAAGGGGCAATCAGCCCCAGCATTTT; CDR3 protein: CATSRPSTARGNQPQHF
V gene: TRBV29-1; clone size: -; J gene: TRBJ1-2; D gene: -; CDR3 DNA: TGCAGCGTTGTCTCAGGGAACGAGTATGGCTACACCTTC; CDR3 protein: CSVVSGNEYGYTF
V gene: TRBV27; clone size: few; J gene: TRBJ2-1; D gene: -; CDR3 DNA: TGTGCCAGCAGTTTATGGTCCCCCTACAATGAGCAGTTCTTC; CDR3 protein: CASSLWSPYNEQFF
V gene: TRBV15; clone size: many; J gene: TRBJ2-5; D gene: -; CDR3 DNA: TGTGCCACCAGCAGAGATGGGGGATGGGCCCAAGAGACCCAGTACTTC; CDR3 protein: CATSRDGGWAQETQYF
V gene: TRBV12-3/TRBV12-4; clone size: few; J gene: TRBJ2-7; D gene: -; CDR3 DNA: TGTGCCAGCAGCCCTAGACGGGGAGCTCTATACGAGCAGTACTTC; CDR3 protein: CASSPRRGALYEQYF
V gene: TRBV12-3/TRBV12-4; clone size: few; J gene: TRBJ1-2; D gene: -; CDR3 DNA: TGTGCCAGCAGTTTAGTCCTCATAGATGGCTACACCTTC; CDR3 protein: CASSLVLIDGYTF
V gene: TRBV20-1; clone size: few; J gene: TRBJ2-5; D gene: -; CDR3 DNA: TGCAGTGCTAGAGATCTCGCCAGGGTCCAAGAGACCCAGTACTTC; CDR3 protein: CSARDLARVQETQYF
V gene: TRBV5-1; clone size: -; J gene: TRBJ1-5; D gene: -; CDR3 DNA: TGCGCCAGCAGCTTAGGAGGGATCAATCAGCCCCAGCATTTT; CDR3 protein: CASSLGGINQPQHF
V gene: TRBV20-1; clone size: -; J gene: TRBJ1-1; D gene: -; CDR3 DNA: TGCAGTGCTCCGCCCGCTTGGTTGAACACTGAAGCTTTCTTT; CDR3 protein: CSAPPAWLNTEAFF
V gene: TRBV6-6; clone size: few; J gene: TRBJ2-1; D gene: TRBD2; CDR3 DNA: TGTGCCAGCTCCGAGGGGGGCGGGAGGTTCTACAATGAGCAGTTCTTC; CDR3 protein: CASSEGGGRFYNEQFF
V gene: TRBV30; clone size: many; J gene: TRBJ2-7; D gene: -; CDR3 DNA: TGTGCCTGGAGTGCTAGGACAGCGAGCTCCTACGAGCAGTACTTC; CDR3 protein: CAWSARTASSYEQYF
V gene: TRBV2; clone size: -; J gene: TRBJ2-5; D gene: -; CDR3 DNA: TGTGCCAGCAGAGAGAGCAGAGGGGAGACCCAGTACTTC; CDR3 protein: CASRESRGETQYF
V gene: TRBV5-1; clone size: once; J gene: TRBJ2-3; D gene: -; CDR3 DNA: TGCGCCAGCAGCCTGGCCCCGGGGGCAGATACGCAGTATTTT; CDR3 protein: CASSLAPGADTQYF
V gene: TRBV29-1; clone size: few; J gene: TRBJ2-5; D gene: -; CDR3 DNA: TGCAGCGTCGGAGGACTCGGTGGGGAGACCCAGTACTTC; CDR3 protein: CSVGGLGGETQYF
V gene: TRBV5-1; clone size: many; J gene: TRBJ1-1; D gene: -; CDR3 DNA: TGCGCCAGCAGCTTCGGAGGGGAGGGCACTGAAGCTTTCTTT; CDR3 protein: CASSFGGEGTEAFF
V gene: TRBV2; clone size: -; J gene: TRBJ1-3; D gene: -; CDR3 DNA: TGTGCCAGCAGTGGCAGGGTCGGAAACACCATATATTTT; CDR3 protein: CASSGRVGNTIYF
V gene: TRBV9; clone size: -; J gene: TRBJ2-1; D gene: -; CDR3 DNA: TGTGCCAGCAGCGCCGGGACAAAAGAGGGGGATGAGCAGTTCTTC; CDR3 protein: CASSAGTKEGDEQFF
V gene: TRBV24-1; clone size: -; J gene: TRBJ1-1; D gene: TRBD1; CDR3 DNA: TGTGCCACCAGTGAACCCTGGACAGGGGAAGCTTTCTTT; CDR3 protein: CATSEPWTGEAFF
V gene: TRBV7-2; clone size: few; J gene: TRBJ1-6; D gene: TRBD1; CDR3 DNA: TGTGCCAGCAGCTCGGGGACAGGCTCCCGGGGAGTGTATAATTCACCCCTCCACTTT; CDR3 protein: CASSSGTGSRGVYNSPLHF
V gene: TRBV7-3; clone size: few; J gene: TRBJ2-3; D gene: TRBD2; CDR3 DNA: TGTGCCAGCAGCGCGGGTCCTAGCGGGGGGACAGATACGCAGTATTTT; CDR3 protein: CASSAGPSGGTDTQYF
V gene: TRBV24-1; clone size: -; J gene: TRBJ2-3; D gene: TRBD1; CDR3 DNA: TGTGCCACCAGTGACCAGGGACAGATCACAGATACGCAGTATTTT; CDR3 protein: CATSDQGQITDTQYF
V gene: TRBV19; clone size: -; J gene: TRBJ1-5; D gene: -; CDR3 DNA: TGTGCCAGTAGTATGGCGTACCCGCCGAATCAGCCCCAGCATTTT; CDR3 protein: CASSMAYPPNQPQHF
V gene: TRBV6-2/TRBV6-3; clone size: -; J gene: TRBJ2-1; D gene: TRBD1; CDR3 DNA: TGTGCCAGCAGTTACTCTGGGACAGGGGCGATCCACAATGAGCAGTTCTTC; CDR3 protein: CASSYSGTGAIHNEQFF
V gene: TRBV24-1; clone size: few; J gene: TRBJ2-5; D gene: TRBD1; CDR3 DNA: TGTGCCACCAGTGTAGGACAGGGCCAAGAGACCCAGTACTTC; CDR3 protein: CATSVGQGQETQYF
V gene: TRBV24-1; clone size: -; J gene: TRBJ2-3; D gene: -; CDR3 DNA: TGTGCCACCAGCGTTACAGACACAGATACGCAGTATTTT; CDR3 protein: CATSVTDTDTQYF
V gene: TRBV6-5; clone size: few; J gene: TRBJ1-1; D gene: -; CDR3 DNA: TGTGCCAGCAGTTACTCGACAGACGGTAGCACTGAAGCTTTCTTT; CDR3 protein: CASSYSTDGSTEAFF
V gene: TRBV11-2; clone size: -; J gene: TRBJ2-5; D gene: -; CDR3 DNA: TGTGCCAGCAGCTTACAGGGGAGGCCAGAGACCAAGTACTTC; CDR3 protein: CASSLQGRPETKYF
V gene: TRBV5-6; clone size: -; J gene: TRBJ2-3; D gene: -; CDR3 DNA: TGTGCCAGCAGCTTTTACCCAGGGGACGGCGCATCAGATACGCAGTATTTT; CDR3 protein: CASSFYPGDGASDTQYF
V gene: TRBV30; clone size: few; J gene: TRBJ2-3; D gene: -; CDR3 DNA: TGTGCCTGGAGTGTGAACTCTCTGGATACGCAGTATTTT; CDR3 protein: CAWSVNSLDTQYF
V gene: TRBV4-2; clone size: few; J gene: TRBJ2-5; D gene: -; CDR3 DNA: TGTGCCAGCAGCCAAGGCAATAGCAGACAAGAGACCCAGTACTTC; CDR3 protein: CASSQGNSRQETQYF
V gene: TRBV7-9; clone size: many; J gene: TRBJ2-3; D gene: TRBD1; CDR3 DNA: TGTGCCAGCAGCTTACCGGGACAGGGCTGGGCAGATACGCAGTATTTT; CDR3 protein: CASSLPGQGWADTQYF
V gene: TRBV11-2; clone size: few; J gene: TRBJ2-1; D gene: TRBD2; CDR3 DNA: TGTGCCAGCAGACCGCGGATTTACGGGTCCGGGGCTAGCGGGGAGGAACTGCATGAGCAGTTCTTC; CDR3 protein: CASRPRIYGSGASGEELHEQFF
V gene: TRBV20-1; clone size: few; J gene: TRBJ1-3; D gene: -; CDR3 DNA: TGCAGTGCTAGTCCCTCGGGCTTTGGAAACACCATATATTTT; CDR3 protein: CSASPSGFGNTIYF
V gene: TRBV12-3/TRBV12-4; clone size: few; J gene: TRBJ2-7; D gene: -; CDR3 DNA: TGTGCCAGCAGTTTATTTGGGGCGAACTACGAGCAGTACTTC; CDR3 protein: CASSLFGANYEQYF
V gene: TRBV5-1; clone size: -; J gene: TRBJ1-4; D gene: TRBD1; CDR3 DNA: TGCGCCAGCAGCTTGGGGGACAGACGTATAACTAATGAAAAACTGTTTTTT; CDR3 protein: CASSLGDRRITNEKLFF
V gene: TRBV18; clone size: few; J gene: TRBJ2-4; D gene: -; CDR3 DNA: TGTGCCAGCTCACCACTTGGTACAGCAAGCAAAAACATTCAGTACTTC; CDR3 protein: CASSPLGTASKNIQYF
V gene: TRBV20-1; clone size: -; J gene: TRBJ2-7; D gene: -; CDR3 DNA: TGCAGTGCTAGCCCGCTCCTGACAGATACCTACGAGCAGTACTTC; CDR3 protein: CSASPLLTDTYEQYF
V gene: TRBV5-5; clone size: few; J gene: TRBJ2-2; D gene: -; CDR3 DNA: TGTGCCAGCAGCTTATGGAAGAACACCGGGGAGCTGTTTTTT; CDR3 protein: CASSLWKNTGELFF
V gene: TRBV4-2; clone size: -; J gene: TRBJ1-5; D gene: -; CDR3 DNA: TGTGCCAGCAGCCAAGATCTGGGTTCCGATCAATCGCCCCAGCATTTT; CDR3 protein: CASSQDLGSDQSPQHF
V gene: TRBV10-3; clone size: -; J gene: TRBJ2-2; D gene: TRBD2; CDR3 DNA: TGTGCCATCAGTGAGTCCGGGACTAGCGTCACCGGGGAGCTGTTTTTT; CDR3 protein: CAISESGTSVTGELFF
V gene: TRBV5-4; clone size: few; J gene: TRBJ2-3; D gene: -; CDR3 DNA: TGTGCCAGCAGCCAGCAGCTCGGCGAAGGGGATACGCAGTATTTT; CDR3 protein: CASSQQLGEGDTQYF
V gene: TRBV5-4; clone size: few; J gene: TRBJ2-3; D gene: -; CDR3 DNA: TGTGCCAGCAGCACCGACCCCTCGACAGATACGCAGTATTTT; CDR3 protein: CASSTDPSTDTQYF
V gene: TRBV7-8; clone size: once; J gene: TRBJ1-4; D gene: -; CDR3 DNA: TGTGCCAGCAGCTTAGGTTTTGCAACTAATGAAAAACTGTTTTTT; CDR3 protein: CASSLGFATNEKLFF
V gene: TRBV12-3/TRBV12-4; clone size: -; J gene: TRBJ1-1; D gene: TRBD1; CDR3 DNA: TGTGCCAGCAGTCCAGGGACAGGGGGCTACGCTTTCTTT; CDR3 protein: CASSPGTGGYAFF
V gene: TRBV7-2; clone size: -; J gene: TRBJ2-7; D gene: -; CDR3 DNA: TGTGCCAGCAGGAAGGGAGCCTACGAGCAGTACTTC; CDR3 protein: CASRKGAYEQYF
V gene: TRBV20-1; clone size: few; J gene: TRBJ2-2; D gene: -; CDR3 DNA: TGCAGTGCTAGAGCTACGGTACCGAACACCGGGGAGCTGTTTTTT; CDR3 protein: CSARATVPNTGELFF
V gene: TRBV4-3; clone size: few; J gene: TRBJ2-1; D gene: -; CDR3 DNA: TGCGCCAGCAGCCAAGATAGAACAGAAAATGAGCAGTTCTTC; CDR3 protein: CASSQDRTENEQFF
V gene: TRBV7-6; clone size: -; J gene: TRBJ2-7; D gene: TRBD2; CDR3 DNA: TGTGCCAGCAGCTCGGGACTAGCGGACCCTTGGAAGCAGTACTTC; CDR3 protein: CASSSGLADPWKQYF
V gene: TRBV7-2; clone size: few; J gene: TRBJ2-5; D gene: TRBD2; CDR3 DNA: TGTGCCAGCAGCGCAGGGCCCCGAGCGGGAGGGGAGACCCAGTACTTC; CDR3 protein: CASSAGPRAGGETQYF
V gene: TRBV2; clone size: -; J gene: TRBJ1-2; D gene: -; CDR3 DNA: TGTGCCAGCACTCCCGAAGGTTATGGCTACACCTTC; CDR3 protein: CASTPEGYGYTF
V gene: TRBV5-1; clone size: few; J gene: TRBJ1-1; D gene: -; CDR3 DNA: TGCGCCAGCAGCGCAGTAGGAGGGGAGAACACTGAAGCTTTCTTT; CDR3 protein: CASSAVGGENTEAFF
V gene: TRBV5-1; clone size: few; J gene: TRBJ2-1; D gene: -; CDR3 DNA: TGCGCCAGCAGCTCAGGATCGAGTGAGCAGTTCTTC; CDR3 protein: CASSSGSSEQFF
V gene: TRBV18; clone size: -; J gene: TRBJ1-1; D gene: -; CDR3 DNA: TGTGCCAGCTCACAGGGCCAAAGTGGCACTGAAGCTTTCTTT; CDR3 protein: CASSQGQSGTEAFF
V gene: TRBV12-3/TRBV12-4; clone size: -; J gene: TRBJ2-1; D gene: -; CDR3 DNA: TGTGCCAGCAGTTATGGGACCGGGACTTATAACAATGAGCAGTTCTTC; CDR3 protein: CASSYGTGTYNNEQFF